In its sample, the clone carrying this T cell receptor (beta chain) was seen a few times. Antigen: not known. The CDR3 sequence is 15 residues long. The germline gives CDR1 SEHNR, CDR2 FQNEAQ (reference sequence). After removal of 5 bases from V and 4 bases from J, the junction contained 3 bases not matched to a gene. Sequenced material consisted of expressed TCRB transcripts (all of the isolated RNA was reverse transcribed). Some clones are missing from TCRdb's copy, which holds only in-frame ones; the method was immunoSEQ multiplex PCR. The data contain some 160,000 clones, 6.5% to 10% of them singletons. These data are taken from a study of beta chain features in type 1 diabetes. Overall study results and limits: Shortening of TCRB CDR3s, moderate but significant, appeared in all four CD4+ subsets of Type 1 diabetes patients. In type 1 diabetes patients, VDJ junctions had fewer insertions; deletions at these junctions were more frequent. Possible PCR preference for shorter templates applied equally to patients and controls.

The rearrangement uses TRBV7-9 and TRBJ2-4; TRBD2 matches at 12 bases. Sample: central memory CD4+ T cells from blood. This TCR came from a woman between 18 and 29 years old with type 1 diabetes. CDR3 region: CASSPLAGGKNIQYF. CDR3 coding DNA: TGTGCCAGCAGCCCTCTAGCGGGGGGGAAAAACATTCAGTACTTC. The full variable domain, its missing parts supplied by reference TRBV7-9 and TRBJ2-4, is DTGVSQNPRHKITKRGQNVTFRCDPISEHNRLYWYRQTLGQGPEFLTYFQNEAQLEKSRLLSDRFSAERPKGSFSTLEIQRTEQGDSAMYLCASSPLAGGKNIQYFGAGTRLSVL.